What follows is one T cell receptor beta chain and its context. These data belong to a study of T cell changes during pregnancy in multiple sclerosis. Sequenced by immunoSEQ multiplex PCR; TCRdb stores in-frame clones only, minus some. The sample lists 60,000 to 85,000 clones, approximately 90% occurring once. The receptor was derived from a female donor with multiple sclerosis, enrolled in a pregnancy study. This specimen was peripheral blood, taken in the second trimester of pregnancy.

The CDR3 here is CASSASGGADYGYTF. In DNA form, the CDR3 reads TGTGCCAGCAGTGCTTCGGGGGGGGCCGATTATGGCTACACCTTC. The chain uses TRBV5-6 and TRBJ1-2, with D possibly being TRBD1 (6 bases). Germline V lookup: CDR1 SGHDT, CDR2 YYEEEE. Deletions cut 5 bases from V and 5 bases from J, with 19 bases between. The CDR3 is 15 amino acids.